This entry is about one TCR beta chain. Original processing notes: Estimated nucleated cell counts came from reference gene primer amplification. The method was immunoSEQ multiplex PCR; TCRdb's version includes in-frame clones alone and lacks a portion of them. V, J and clone size derive from that table, while D and trimming were established from the DNA sequence. The table records 120,000 to 150,000 clones, approximately 83% of them present only once. The sample comes from a study of blood T cell repertoires in COVID-19. Study in general: The origin of the acute and convalescent COVID-19 samples was the United States, Italy and Spain. In each case, the material was cDNA or gDNA derived from T cells, B-cell-depleted T cells, or PBMCs.

Per the germline V gene, CDR1 is KGHSH and CDR2 is LQKENI. V was clipped by 2 bases and J by 2 bases; unmatched bases: 6. CDR3 size: 15 residues. Seattle-derived patients entered the study during active infection and were followed longitudinally. The material sequenced was peripheral blood. This clonotype was obtained from a woman aged 55-69 years with COVID-19, enrolled during active disease. This chain uses TRBV18 with TRBJ2-7, with TRBD2 matching 7 bases. For the CDR3, the DNA is TGTGCCAGCTCACCAACAGTACGGGAGGCCTACGAGCAGTACTTC. Amino acids: CASSPTVREAYEQYF.